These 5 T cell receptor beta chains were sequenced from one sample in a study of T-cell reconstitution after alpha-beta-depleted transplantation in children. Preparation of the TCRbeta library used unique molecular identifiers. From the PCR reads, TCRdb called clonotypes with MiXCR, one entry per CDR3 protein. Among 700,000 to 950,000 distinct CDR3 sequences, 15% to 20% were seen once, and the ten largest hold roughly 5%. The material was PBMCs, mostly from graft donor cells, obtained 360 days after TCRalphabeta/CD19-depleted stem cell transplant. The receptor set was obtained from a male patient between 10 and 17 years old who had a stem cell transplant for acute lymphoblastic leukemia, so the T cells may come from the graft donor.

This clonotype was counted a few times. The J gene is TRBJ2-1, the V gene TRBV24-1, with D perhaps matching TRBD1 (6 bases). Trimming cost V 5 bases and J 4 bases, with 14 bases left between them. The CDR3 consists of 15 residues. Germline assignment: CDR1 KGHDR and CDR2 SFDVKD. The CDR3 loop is CATSAGEHGYNEQFF. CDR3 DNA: TGTGCCACCAGTGCAGGGGAACACGGGTACAATGAGCAGTTCTTC.

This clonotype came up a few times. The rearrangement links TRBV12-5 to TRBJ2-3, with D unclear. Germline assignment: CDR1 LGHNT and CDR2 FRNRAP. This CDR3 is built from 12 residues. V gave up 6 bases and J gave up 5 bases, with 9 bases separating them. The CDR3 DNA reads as TGTGCTAGTGGCCGCGGCGTAGATACGCAGTATTTT. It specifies CASGRGVDTQYF.

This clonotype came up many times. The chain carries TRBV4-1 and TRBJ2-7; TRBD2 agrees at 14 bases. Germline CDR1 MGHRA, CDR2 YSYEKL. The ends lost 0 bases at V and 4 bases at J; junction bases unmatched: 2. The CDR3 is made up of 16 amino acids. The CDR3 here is CASSQEGLAGVYEQYF. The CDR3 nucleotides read TGCGCCAGCAGCCAAGAGGGACTAGCGGGAGTGTACGAGCAGTACTTC.

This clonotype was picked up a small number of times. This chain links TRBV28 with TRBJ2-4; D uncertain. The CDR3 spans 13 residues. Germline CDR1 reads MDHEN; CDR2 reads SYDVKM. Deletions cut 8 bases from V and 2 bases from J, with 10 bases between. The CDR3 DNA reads TGTGCCAGCGACGGCCCGACCAAAAACATTCAGTACTTC. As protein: CASDGPTKNIQYF.

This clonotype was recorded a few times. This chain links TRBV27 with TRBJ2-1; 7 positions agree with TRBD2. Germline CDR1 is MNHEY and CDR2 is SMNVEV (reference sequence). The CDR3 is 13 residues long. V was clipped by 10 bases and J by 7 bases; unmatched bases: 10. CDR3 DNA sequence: TGTGCCACTATGGAGCGGGGTTCAAATGAGCAGTTCTTC. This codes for CATMERGSNEQFF.